The following is a T cell receptor beta chain sequence with its context. The data stem from a study of OX40 agonist ivuxolimab in advanced cancers. Turning to the study itself: At 0.01 to 10 mg/kg, ivuxolimab was administered intravenously to patients every 2 weeks. Prior anti-PD-1, anti-PD-L1 or anti-CTLA-4 therapy did not bar entry, and more than 35% had some.

Patients with a history of autoimmune disease or on systemic immunosuppression were excluded. Patients had blood sampled at baseline and again on cycle 4 day 1 and cycle 7 day 1. V lost 0 bases to trimming and J lost 2 bases, with 10 bases between them. This CDR3 contains 16 residues. CDR1 MNHEY and CDR2 SVGAGI come from the germline V gene. Measured with immunoSEQ multiplex PCR; TCRdb has only the in-frame clones, and not every one. Of about 49,000 clones detected, around 84% appear once; the ten largest clones hold 1.5% to 2%. The receptor comes from an adult with an advanced solid tumor such as melanoma, head and neck, liver or kidney cancer. Specimen: CD4+ or CD8+ T cells sorted from blood, collected in a trial of the OX40 agonist ivuxolimab. This sequence joins TRBV6-5 and TRBJ2-2; no reliable D call. CDR3 DNA sequence: TGTGCCAGCAGTTACTCGAGAAGGCTTAACACCGGGGAGCTGTTTTTT. Translation: CASSYSRRLNTGELFF.